This T cell receptor (beta chain) is from a study of regulatory T cells in long-lasting Graves disease. This clonotype was seen repeatedly, ten times or more. The length of the CDR3 is 16 residues. The germline CDR1 and CDR2 sequences are SEHNR and FQNEAQ (reference sequence). The trim removed 2 bases at V and 1 base at J, leaving 7 bases unmatched. Stated time point: newly diagnosed GD, antithyroid drugs for less than 3 months. From PBMCs, RNA was extracted and then used to make the TCR library. For TCR beta, libraries came from iRepertoire HTBI primers and Arm-PCR of CDR3 regions. TCRdb re-called the multiplex PCR reads with MiXCR, one entry per CDR3 protein. The table includes a few hundred thousand distinct CDR3 sequences, over 15% detected once. A further study also used this sample, focusing on T cells in Graves' hyperthyroidism and ophthalmopathy.

The chain uses TRBV7-9 and TRBJ1-1, with 7 bases matching TRBD1. The sequence was collected from a man in his forties with Graves disease. The sequences come from peripheral blood mononuclear cells (PBMCs), collected at new diagnosis, from a patient treated with antithyroid drugs. The CDR3 nucleotides are TGTGCCAGCAGCTTATTTGACAGGGATCGGAACACTGAAGCTTTCTTT. It codes for CASSLFDRDRNTEAFF. The complete variable domain, with remaining parts taken from reference TRBV7-9 and TRBJ1-1, reads DTGVSQNPRHKITKRGQNVTFRCDPISEHNRLYWYRQTLGQGPEFLTYFQNEAQLEKSRLLSDRFSAERPKGSFSTLEIQRTEQGDSAMYLCASSLFDRDRNTEAFFGQGTRLTVV.